The clone carrying this T cell receptor beta chain was found many times. Trimming took 0 bases from V and 2 from J, leaving 10 bases between them. The germline V gene has CDR1 KGHDR and CDR2 SFDVKD. This CDR3 contains 16 residues. This record comes from a study of T-cell memory formation after mild COVID-19. Study context: Clusters were largely donor specific.

TCRdb processed the 5' RACE reads anew with MiXCR; each CDR3 protein has one entry. Of approximately 260,000 distinct CDR3 sequences listed, 18% are singletons. This clonotype was sampled from a man aged 18 to 30 who had mild COVID-19 (a few samples of this study predate the infection). Cell type and time point are not known. The chain has TRBV24-1 and TRBJ1-3; D is unresolved. Sequenced input: PBMCs or a T cell subset sorted from them (not recorded which). CDR3 residues: CATSDLAEPPGNTIYF. As DNA, the CDR3 is TGTGCCACCAGTGATTTGGCAGAACCTCCTGGAAACACCATATATTTT.